Listed below are T cell receptor beta chains from one sample, sequenced in a study of CD8 T cells in ankylosing spondylitis. One entry per CDR3 protein, called by TCRdb with MiXCR from the 5' RACE reads. This table has 30,000 to 45,000 distinct CDR3 sequences, 2.5% to 3.5% appearing once. Sequenced: blood, either unsorted or a sorted T cell fraction (not recorded which). These receptors were obtained from a male donor with ankylosing spondylitis or in good health (not recorded which). The CDR3 runs from the conserved cysteine through the conserved F or W. Fields, in order: clone size, D gene, V gene, CDR3 length, J gene, CDR3 protein, CDR3 DNA. D genes are given only for firm matches. Rows may omit the clone size; those that give it use once, few, many or a size class.

clone_size: many
d_call: NA
v_call: TRBV9
cdr3_length: 15
j_call: TRBJ1-1
cdr3_aa: CASSVDGRLNTEAFF
cdr3_nt: TGTGCCAGCAGCGTAGACGGCCGTCTGAACACTGAAGCTTTCTTT

clone_size: many
d_call: TRBD1
v_call: TRBV9
cdr3_length: 16
j_call: TRBJ2-3
cdr3_aa: CASSADRDRRTDTQYF
cdr3_nt: TGTGCCAGCAGCGCAGACCGGGACAGACGCACAGATACGCAGTATTTT

clone_size: many
d_call: NA
v_call: TRBV9
cdr3_length: 15
j_call: TRBJ2-1
cdr3_aa: CASSASVREYNEQFF
cdr3_nt: TGTGCCAGCAGCGCCTCAGTAAGGGAGTACAATGAGCAGTTCTTC

clone_size: many
d_call: TRBD1
v_call: TRBV9
cdr3_length: 15
j_call: TRBJ2-1
cdr3_aa: CASSVGGQVYNEQFF
cdr3_nt: TGTGCCAGCAGCGTAGGGGGACAGGTGTACAATGAGCAGTTCTTC

clone_size: many
d_call: TRBD2
v_call: TRBV9
cdr3_length: 16
j_call: TRBJ2-1
cdr3_aa: CASSVAGAGGHNEQFF
cdr3_nt: TGTGCCAGCAGCGTAGCTGGGGCGGGGGGCCACAATGAGCAGTTCTTC

clone_size: many
d_call: NA
v_call: TRBV9
cdr3_length: 15
j_call: TRBJ2-2
cdr3_aa: CASSVLGQNTGELFF
cdr3_nt: TGTGCCAGCAGCGTGCTGGGACAGAACACCGGGGAGCTGTTTTTT

clone_size: few
d_call: NA
v_call: TRBV9
cdr3_length: 16
j_call: TRBJ1-2
cdr3_aa: CASSVKSQVESYGYTF
cdr3_nt: TGTGCCAGCAGCGTCAAATCACAGGTCGAAAGCTATGGCTACACCTTC

clone_size: many
d_call: NA
v_call: TRBV9
cdr3_length: 15
j_call: TRBJ2-1
cdr3_aa: CASSATQGGHNEQFF
cdr3_nt: TGTGCCAGCAGCGCCACACAGGGGGGGCACAATGAGCAGTTCTTC

clone_size: many
d_call: NA
v_call: TRBV9
cdr3_length: 14
j_call: TRBJ1-1
cdr3_aa: CASSVATVDSEAFF
cdr3_nt: TGTGCCAGCAGCGTAGCTACTGTGGATTCGGAAGCTTTCTTT

clone_size: few
d_call: TRBD1
v_call: TRBV9
cdr3_length: 15
j_call: TRBJ1-4
cdr3_aa: CASSVNRGGNEKLFF
cdr3_nt: TGTGCCAGCAGCGTTAACAGGGGCGGAAATGAAAAACTGTTTTTT

clone_size: many
d_call: TRBD1
v_call: TRBV9
cdr3_length: 14
j_call: TRBJ2-4
cdr3_aa: CASSSRQGENIQYF
cdr3_nt: TGTGCCAGCAGCTCTCGACAGGGCGAAAACATTCAGTACTTC

clone_size: many
d_call: TRBD1
v_call: TRBV9
cdr3_length: 15
j_call: TRBJ2-1
cdr3_aa: CASSVSGQGWNEQFF
cdr3_nt: TGTGCCAGCAGCGTGTCGGGACAGGGATGGAATGAGCAGTTCTTC

clone_size: many
d_call: TRBD1
v_call: TRBV9
cdr3_length: 15
j_call: TRBJ1-2
cdr3_aa: CASSVEAGGNYGYTF
cdr3_nt: TGTGCCAGCAGCGTAGAGGCAGGGGGCAACTATGGCTACACCTTC

clone_size: many
d_call: TRBD2
v_call: TRBV9
cdr3_length: 16
j_call: TRBJ2-3
cdr3_aa: CASSVVPGLDTDTQYF
cdr3_nt: TGTGCCAGCAGCGTAGTACCGGGACTAGACACAGATACGCAGTATTTT

clone_size: many
d_call: NA
v_call: TRBV9
cdr3_length: 14
j_call: TRBJ2-3
cdr3_aa: CASSAGTPLNTQYF
cdr3_nt: TGTGCCAGCAGCGCCGGGACGCCGTTAAATACGCAGTATTTT

clone_size: many
d_call: TRBD2
v_call: TRBV9
cdr3_length: 15
j_call: TRBJ2-1
cdr3_aa: CASSASGGGEHEQFF
cdr3_nt: TGTGCCAGCAGCGCTAGCGGGGGGGGAGAGCATGAGCAGTTCTTC

clone_size: few
d_call: NA
v_call: TRBV9
cdr3_length: 14
j_call: TRBJ1-2
cdr3_aa: CASSVDSGPYGYTF
cdr3_nt: TGTGCCAGCAGCGTAGATTCAGGCCCCTATGGCTACACCTTC

clone_size: many
d_call: TRBD1
v_call: TRBV9
cdr3_length: 15
j_call: TRBJ2-3
cdr3_aa: CASSGAGTGTDTQYF
cdr3_nt: TGTGCCAGCAGCGGAGCCGGGACAGGTACAGATACGCAGTATTTT

clone_size: many
d_call: NA
v_call: TRBV9
cdr3_length: 13
j_call: TRBJ2-5
cdr3_aa: CASSLGGRETQYF
cdr3_nt: TGTGCCAGCAGCCTGGGGGGTAGAGAGACCCAGTACTTC

clone_size: many
d_call: TRBD2
v_call: TRBV9
cdr3_length: 14
j_call: TRBJ2-1
cdr3_aa: CASSVVAGVNEQFF
cdr3_nt: TGTGCCAGCAGCGTAGTAGCGGGAGTGAATGAGCAGTTCTTC

clone_size: few
d_call: TRBD1
v_call: TRBV7-9
cdr3_length: 15
j_call: TRBJ1-1
cdr3_aa: CASRGDGQANTEAFF
cdr3_nt: TGTGCCAGCAGGGGAGATGGACAGGCGAACACTGAAGCTTTCTTT

clone_size: many
d_call: NA
v_call: TRBV9
cdr3_length: 13
j_call: TRBJ2-1
cdr3_aa: CASSVQGRHEQFF
cdr3_nt: TGTGCCAGCAGCGTCCAGGGACGGCATGAGCAGTTCTTC

clone_size: many
d_call: TRBD2
v_call: TRBV9
cdr3_length: 16
j_call: TRBJ2-3
cdr3_aa: CASSGGLAGVADTQYF
cdr3_nt: TGTGCCAGCAGCGGGGGACTAGCGGGCGTCGCAGATACGCAGTATTTT

clone_size: many
d_call: NA
v_call: TRBV9
cdr3_length: 14
j_call: TRBJ2-5
cdr3_aa: CASSGDSRGETQYF
cdr3_nt: TGTGCCAGCAGCGGTGACTCCCGGGGAGAGACCCAGTACTTC

clone_size: medium-sized
d_call: NA
v_call: TRBV9
cdr3_length: 15
j_call: TRBJ1-1
cdr3_aa: CASSVGTLGNTEAFF
cdr3_nt: TGTGCCAGCAGCGTCGGGACCCTGGGGAACACTGAAGCTTTCTTT

clone_size: many
d_call: TRBD1
v_call: TRBV9
cdr3_length: 12
j_call: TRBJ2-3
cdr3_aa: CASSVGRQGQYF
cdr3_nt: TGTGCCAGCAGCGTAGGGAGACAGGGGCAGTATTTT

clone_size: many
d_call: NA
v_call: TRBV9
cdr3_length: 15
j_call: TRBJ2-1
cdr3_aa: CASSVVQGFYNEQFF
cdr3_nt: TGTGCCAGCAGCGTAGTCCAGGGCTTCTACAATGAGCAGTTCTTC

clone_size: many
d_call: NA
v_call: TRBV9
cdr3_length: 16
j_call: TRBJ1-1
cdr3_aa: CASSVSGGNMNTEAFF
cdr3_nt: TGTGCCAGCAGCGTTTCGGGCGGAAACATGAACACTGAAGCTTTCTTT

clone_size: many
d_call: TRBD1
v_call: TRBV9
cdr3_length: 15
j_call: TRBJ2-3
cdr3_aa: CASSVGRGLADTQYF
cdr3_nt: TGTGCCAGCAGCGTAGGCAGGGGGCTCGCAGATACGCAGTATTTT

clone_size: few
d_call: NA
v_call: TRBV9
cdr3_length: 15
j_call: TRBJ1-2
cdr3_aa: CASSVDEGQNYGYTF
cdr3_nt: TGTGCCAGCAGCGTAGACGAGGGACAAAACTATGGCTACACCTTC

clone_size: NA
d_call: TRBD2
v_call: TRBV9
cdr3_length: 15
j_call: TRBJ2-1
cdr3_aa: CASSVAGGWVNEQFF
cdr3_nt: TGTGCCAGCAGCGTAGCGGGAGGCTGGGTTAATGAGCAGTTCTTC

clone_size: many
d_call: NA
v_call: TRBV9
cdr3_length: 14
j_call: TRBJ1-1
cdr3_aa: CASSDGRENTEAFF
cdr3_nt: TGTGCCAGCAGTGACGGGAGGGAGAACACTGAAGCTTTCTTT

clone_size: many
d_call: NA
v_call: TRBV9
cdr3_length: 14
j_call: TRBJ2-1
cdr3_aa: CASSAGPTSNEQFF
cdr3_nt: TGTGCCAGCAGCGCGGGTCCCACGTCCAATGAGCAGTTCTTC

clone_size: many
d_call: NA
v_call: TRBV9
cdr3_length: 14
j_call: TRBJ2-3
cdr3_aa: CASSAIGDRDTQYF
cdr3_nt: TGTGCCAGCAGCGCCATCGGGGATCGAGATACGCAGTATTTT

clone_size: many
d_call: NA
v_call: TRBV9
cdr3_length: 13
j_call: TRBJ1-1
cdr3_aa: CASSEGRGAEAFF
cdr3_nt: TGTGCCAGCAGCGAGGGGCGGGGGGCTGAAGCTTTCTTT

clone_size: many
d_call: TRBD1
v_call: TRBV9
cdr3_length: 14
j_call: TRBJ1-3
cdr3_aa: CASSQTGDGNTIYF
cdr3_nt: TGTGCCAGCAGCCAGACAGGGGATGGAAACACCATATATTTT

clone_size: many
d_call: NA
v_call: TRBV9
cdr3_length: 13
j_call: TRBJ2-1
cdr3_aa: CASSLVGVAEQFF
cdr3_nt: TGTGCCAGCAGCCTAGTGGGTGTGGCTGAGCAGTTCTTC

clone_size: many
d_call: NA
v_call: TRBV28
cdr3_length: 18
j_call: TRBJ1-4
cdr3_aa: CASAYDHWSRATNEKLFF
cdr3_nt: TGTGCCAGCGCCTACGACCACTGGAGCAGGGCAACTAATGAAAAACTGTTTTTT

clone_size: NA
d_call: NA
v_call: TRBV9
cdr3_length: 14
j_call: TRBJ2-5
cdr3_aa: CASSVGHIRETQYF
cdr3_nt: TGTGCCAGCAGCGTAGGACACATCCGTGAGACCCAGTACTTC

clone_size: many
d_call: NA
v_call: TRBV9
cdr3_length: 13
j_call: TRBJ2-2
cdr3_aa: CASSGNGDGELFF
cdr3_nt: TGTGCCAGCAGCGGAAACGGAGACGGGGAGCTGTTTTTT

clone_size: many
d_call: NA
v_call: TRBV9
cdr3_length: 16
j_call: TRBJ1-3
cdr3_aa: CASSARHQGLGNTIYF
cdr3_nt: TGTGCCAGCAGCGCGCGACACCAGGGCCTAGGAAACACCATATATTTT

clone_size: many
d_call: NA
v_call: TRBV9
cdr3_length: 12
j_call: TRBJ1-2
cdr3_aa: CASNRDNYGYTF
cdr3_nt: TGTGCCAGTAACAGGGATAACTATGGCTACACCTTC

clone_size: many
d_call: TRBD2
v_call: TRBV9
cdr3_length: 17
j_call: TRBJ2-3
cdr3_aa: CASATTSGGVRTDTQYF
cdr3_nt: TGTGCCAGCGCCACCACTAGCGGGGGGGTACGCACAGATACGCAGTATTTT